The entry below gives a single TCR beta chain sequence along with its context. At least ten counts were recorded for this clonotype. The antigen it binds to is not known. Within one base of it there is no much larger clone, and no base qualities were kept. Set within a cohort of healthcare workers in London, UK, this nested case-control study involved weekly PCR testing of nasopharyngeal swabs along with blood sampling. Healthcare workers were enrolled in the week of the UK lockdown, from 23 to 31 March 2020, and were followed every week for up to roughly 15 weeks. This specimen comes from a study of early T cells in non-severe SARS-CoV-2 infection (dated by TCRdb to the early 2020s). General notes on the study: TCR sequencing used bulk RNA from unsorted whole blood, so alpha and beta chains could not be paired. What the work shows at the level of the full study, not this receptor alone: VDJdb matching was skewed toward anti-spike CD8 responses and likely underestimated virus-specific expansions, missing private and CD4 specificities.

The library was obtained by 5' RACE. TCRdb records NextSeq 500 as the sequencer. To correct for sequencing error and PCR bias, the TCR library protocol tagged individual cDNA molecules with unique molecular identifiers. TCR alpha and beta chains were both sequenced, and the abundances of alpha and beta sequences in each sample were closely correlated with each other. The authors' pipeline ran thus. Decombinator V4 was used to perform V gene, J gene and CDR3 annotation of TCR sequences. TCRs were defined as expanded if a significant change between any two time points was detected under a Poisson model with p below 0.0001. Abundances of TCRs were expressed as counts per million after normalisation to the total number of TCRs sequenced in each sample. VDJdb, accessed 1 November 2021, was searched for CMV, EBV and SARS-CoV-2 annotated TCRs, excluding TCRs annotated for multiple antigens. The raw public data were reprocessed by TCRdb itself: fastp quality trimming at Q25, MiXCR clonotype calling, in-frame beta chains only. Records with the same CDR3 protein are collapsed into one entry carrying the most frequent genes and DNA. TCRdb, rather than the study authors, made the V and J calls. The sample includes nearly 45,000 distinct CDR3 sequences, with around a tenth observed a single time. In total, the top ten clones hold 20% to 25% of the sample.

The TCR was taken from an adult who was a healthcare worker with PCR-confirmed SARS-CoV-2 infection or an uninfected control (not recorded which). The sample was whole blood.

CDR3 region: CASSPSGFDNEQFF. The DNA sequence is given as TGTGCCAGCAGTCCTAGCGGGTTTGACAATGAGCAGTTCTTC. The V and J genes are TRBV11-2 and TRBJ2-1, and 8 bases in between align with TRBD2. V lost 6 bases and J lost 5 bases, and the count of bases not matched to a germline gene is 6. The CDR3 spans 14 residues, from the cysteine through the phenylalanine. Just CDR3 DNA is preserved here, 42 bases in frame from base 1. The germline V gene supplies CDR1 SGHAT and CDR2 FQNNGV.